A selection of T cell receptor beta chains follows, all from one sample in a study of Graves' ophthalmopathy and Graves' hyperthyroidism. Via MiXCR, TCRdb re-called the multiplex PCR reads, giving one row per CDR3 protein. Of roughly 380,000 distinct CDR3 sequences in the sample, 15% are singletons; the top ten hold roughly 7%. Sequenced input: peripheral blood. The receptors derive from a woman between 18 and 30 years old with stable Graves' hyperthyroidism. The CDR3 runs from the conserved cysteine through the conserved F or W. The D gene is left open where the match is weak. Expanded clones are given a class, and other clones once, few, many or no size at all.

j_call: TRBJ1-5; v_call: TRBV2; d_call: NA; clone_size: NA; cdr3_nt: TGTGCCAGCGCCAGGGGCCACAATCAGCCCCAGCATTTT; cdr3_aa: CASARGHNQPQHF
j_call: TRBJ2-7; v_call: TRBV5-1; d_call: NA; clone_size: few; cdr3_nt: TGCGCCAGCAGCTTGGCCGTAGCAGGTGAGGGCGAGCAGTACTTC; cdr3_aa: CASSLAVAGEGEQYF
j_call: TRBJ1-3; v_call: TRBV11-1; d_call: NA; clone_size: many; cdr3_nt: TGTGCCAGCAGCTTACCCGTGCAGGCACCCTCTGGAAACACCATATATTTT; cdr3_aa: CASSLPVQAPSGNTIYF
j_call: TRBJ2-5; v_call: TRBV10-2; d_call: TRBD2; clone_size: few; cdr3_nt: TGCGCCAGCAGTGCCCTAGCGGGGGTCAACCAAGATACCCAGTACTTC; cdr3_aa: CASSALAGVNQDTQYF
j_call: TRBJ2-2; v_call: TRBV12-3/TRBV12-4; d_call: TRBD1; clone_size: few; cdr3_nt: TGTGCCAGCAGTCCAAGGACAGGGCAAACCGGGGAGCTGTTTTTT; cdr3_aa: CASSPRTGQTGELFF
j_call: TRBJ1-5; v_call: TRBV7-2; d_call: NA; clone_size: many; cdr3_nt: TGTGCCAGCAGCTTAGCGGGGGGGGCTTATAGCAATCAGCCCCAGCATTTT; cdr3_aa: CASSLAGGAYSNQPQHF
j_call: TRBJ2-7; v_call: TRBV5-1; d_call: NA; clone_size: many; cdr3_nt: TGTGCCAGCAGCCACACCGGTGACCCCTACGAGCAGTACTTC; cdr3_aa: CASSHTGDPYEQYF
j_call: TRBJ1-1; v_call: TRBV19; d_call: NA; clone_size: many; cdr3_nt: TGTGCCAGTAGTATAGATGAACAAATGAACACTGAAGCTTTCTTT; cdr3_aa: CASSIDEQMNTEAFF
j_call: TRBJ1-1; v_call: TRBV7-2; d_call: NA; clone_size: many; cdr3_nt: TGTGCCAGCAGCTTAGTGGTGGGACGGGGCACTGAAGCTTTCTTT; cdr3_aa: CASSLVVGRGTEAFF
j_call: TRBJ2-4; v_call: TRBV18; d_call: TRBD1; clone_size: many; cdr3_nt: TGTGCCAGCTCACCTTTACAGGGGGATCCCAAAAACATTCAGTACTTC; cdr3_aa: CASSPLQGDPKNIQYF
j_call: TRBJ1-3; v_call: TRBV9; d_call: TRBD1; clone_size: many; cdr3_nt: TGTGCCAGCAGCGAGGTGACAGGGAGAAACACCATATATTTT; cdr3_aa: CASSEVTGRNTIYF
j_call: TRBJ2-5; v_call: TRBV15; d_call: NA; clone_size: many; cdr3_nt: TGTGCCACCAGCACCCGTGGAGGGGGCGGCGGGGAGACCCAGTACTTC; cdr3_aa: CATSTRGGGGGETQYF
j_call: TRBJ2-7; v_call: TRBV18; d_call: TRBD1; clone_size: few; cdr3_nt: TGTGCCAGCTCACTACGGGGACAGGGGTACGAGCAGTACTTC; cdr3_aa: CASSLRGQGYEQYF
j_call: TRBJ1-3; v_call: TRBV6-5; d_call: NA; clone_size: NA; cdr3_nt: TGTGCCAGCAGTTATACCCCTTGGGGAGACACCATATATTTT; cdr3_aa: CASSYTPWGDTIYF
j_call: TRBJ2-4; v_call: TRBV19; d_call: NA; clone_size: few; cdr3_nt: TGTGCCAGTACCGCCCCGGGTGGGGGGGCGCGGAACATTCAGTACTTC; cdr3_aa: CASTAPGGGARNIQYF
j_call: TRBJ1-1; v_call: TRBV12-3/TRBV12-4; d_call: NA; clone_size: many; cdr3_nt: TGTGCCAGCAGTTTAGAGACTTACACTGAAGCTTTCTTT; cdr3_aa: CASSLETYTEAFF
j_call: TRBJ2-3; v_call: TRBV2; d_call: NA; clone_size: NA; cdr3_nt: TGTGCCAGCGGCGGAGGGATCGCAGATACGCAGTATTTT; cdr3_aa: CASGGGIADTQYF
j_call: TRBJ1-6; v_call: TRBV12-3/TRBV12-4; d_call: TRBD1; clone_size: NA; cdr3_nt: TGTGCCAGCAGTTCAATCCCGGGACAGCTTAATTCACACCTCCACTTT; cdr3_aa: CASSSIPGQLNSHLHF
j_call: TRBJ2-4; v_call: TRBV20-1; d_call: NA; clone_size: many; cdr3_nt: TGCAGTGCTAGACGGGGGGCCAAAAACATTCAGTACTTC; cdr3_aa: CSARRGAKNIQYF
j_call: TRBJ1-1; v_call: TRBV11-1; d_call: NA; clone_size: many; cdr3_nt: TGTGCCAGCAGTCTAATTGGGGGGCTCGGACCGGGAGAAGCTTTCTTT; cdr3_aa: CASSLIGGLGPGEAFF
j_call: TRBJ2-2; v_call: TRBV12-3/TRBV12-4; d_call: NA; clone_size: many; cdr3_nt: TGTGCCAGCATCCCTAACGGGCGGTCCACCGGGGAGCTGTTTTTT; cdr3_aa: CASIPNGRSTGELFF